This is a list of T cell receptor beta chains from one sample in a study of cytomegalovirus exposure and HLA in healthy donors. Repertoires were generated with immunoSEQ multiplex PCR, while TCRdb's copy carries only in-frame clones and drops some. In the table there are around 150,000 clones, 89% of which are singletons. The sequenced sample was PBMCs. All receptors derive from a man in his late teens or twenties in good health and CMV-seropositive. Each CDR3 is given with its conserved first and last residue. D genes are given only for firm matches. Clone size is stated in some rows and not others, as once, few, many or a class when expanded.

abundance,d_gene,v_gene,j_gene,CDR3aa,CDR3nt
.,.,TRBV5-4,TRBJ2-7,CASSGSMGVYEQYF,TGTGCCAGCAGCGGGTCTATGGGCGTCTACGAGCAGTACTTC
.,.,TRBV10-2,TRBJ2-7,CASSERVYEQYF,TGCGCCAGCAGTGAGAGAGTTTACGAGCAGTACTTC
.,.,TRBV4-1,TRBJ1-1,CASSDLLTTGTEAFF,TGCGCCAGCAGCGATCTTTTAACGACGGGCACTGAAGCTTTCTTT
.,.,TRBV7-6,TRBJ2-7,CASSLRGGNYYEQYF,TGTGCCAGCAGCTTAAGGGGGGGAAACTACTACGAGCAGTACTTC
.,.,TRBV27,TRBJ2-7,CASSSLAGEQYF,TGTGCCAGCAGTTCACTAGCTGGAGAGCAGTACTTC
.,TRBD1,TRBV5-1,TRBJ2-6,CASSLGTGGSLSGANVLTF,TGCGCCAGCAGCTTAGGGACAGGGGGGTCTCTCTCTGGGGCCAACGTCCTGACTTTC
.,TRBD2,TRBV5-1,TRBJ2-5,CASSLDFLAGETQYF,TGCGCCAGCAGCTTGGATTTCCTAGCGGGAGAGACCCAGTACTTC
.,TRBD1,TRBV19,TRBJ1-5,CASRTGGFNQPQHF,TGTGCCAGTAGAACAGGGGGCTTCAATCAGCCCCAGCATTTT
.,.,TRBV19,TRBJ2-7,CASTGRGTLAGDTNEQYF,TGTGCCAGTACGGGCAGGGGGACGCTAGCGGGTGATACTAACGAGCAGTACTTC
.,TRBD2,TRBV5-4,TRBJ2-1,CASSLASGILNEQFF,TGTGCCAGCAGCTTGGCTAGCGGGATACTCAATGAGCAGTTCTTC
once,TRBD1,TRBV29-1,TRBJ2-7,CSATVGQGYYEQYF,TGCAGCGCTACGGTAGGACAGGGGTACTACGAGCAGTACTTC
.,TRBD1,TRBV9,TRBJ2-3,CASSERTGGWDTQYF,TGTGCCAGCAGCGAAAGGACAGGGGGTTGGGATACGCAGTATTTT
once,.,TRBV18,TRBJ1-5,CASSPRQSGGSNQPQHF,TGTGCCAGCTCCCCGCGACAGTCTGGGGGCAGCAATCAGCCCCAGCATTTT
.,.,TRBV5-1,TRBJ2-3,CASSLGNWRELTDTQYF,TGCGCCAGCAGCTTGGGGAACTGGCGGGAACTAACAGATACGCAGTATTTT
.,TRBD1,TRBV18,TRBJ2-7,CASSQGQVYEQYF,TGTGCCAGCTCACAGGGACAGGTCTACGAGCAGTACTTC
.,.,TRBV7-2,TRBJ2-1,CASSFIHQSSYNEQFF,TGTGCCAGCAGCTTCATACATCAAAGCTCCTACAATGAGCAGTTCTTC
.,TRBD2,TRBV7-2,TRBJ2-7,CASSSLAGGPYEQYF,TGTGCCAGCAGCTCCCTAGCGGGAGGGCCCTACGAGCAGTACTTC
.,.,TRBV19,TRBJ2-7,CASSRGSFPYEQYF,TGTGCCAGTAGTAGAGGGTCGTTCCCCTACGAGCAGTACTTC
few,.,TRBV28,TRBJ2-7,CASSLLGSQGSDEQYF,TGTGCCAGCAGTTTATTAGGTTCACAGGGTAGCGACGAGCAGTACTTC
.,TRBD1,TRBV5-3,TRBJ1-1,CARISNGQGRTEAFF,TGTGCCAGAATCTCTAACGGACAGGGGAGGACTGAAGCTTTCTTT
few,TRBD1,TRBV25-1,TRBJ1-4,CASSDWTGGNEKLFF,TGTGCCAGCAGTGATTGGACAGGGGGTAATGAAAAACTGTTTTTT
few,TRBD1,TRBV7-9,TRBJ1-2,CASSLAGTGDSGYTF,TGTGCCAGCAGTCTCGCCGGGACAGGGGATTCGGGCTACACCTTC
.,.,TRBV10-1,TRBJ1-5,CASSEGASNQPQHF,TGCGCCAGCAGTGAGGGGGCAAGCAATCAGCCCCAGCATTTT
once,.,TRBV9,TRBJ1-3,CASSATGTGNTIYF,TGTGCCAGCAGCGCGACAGGAACAGGAAACACCATATATTTT
.,TRBD2,TRBV14,TRBJ2-7,CASSQGPTGGSLPYEQYF,TGTGCCAGCAGCCAAGGACCCACTGGCGGGAGTTTACCCTACGAGCAGTACTTC
once,.,TRBV15,TRBJ2-7,CATSFTRSPTSMDF,TGTGCCACCAGCTTCACTAGGTCTCCTACGAGCATGGACTTC
.,.,TRBV5-1,TRBJ2-3,CASSLFGGGSTDTQYF,TGCGCCAGCAGCTTGTTTGGTGGAGGGTCCACAGATACGCAGTATTTT
.,.,TRBV19,TRBJ2-2,CASSTYRDTRNGELFF,TGTGCCAGTAGTACATACCGGGACACTCGTAACGGGGAGCTGTTTTTT
.,.,TRBV10-3,TRBJ2-1,CAISEVHEYNEQFF,TGTGCCATCAGTGAAGTCCACGAGTACAATGAGCAGTTCTTC